This TCR beta chain was found in a study of blood T cell repertoires in COVID-19. Germline CDR1 and CDR2: SGHTA and FQGNSA. V shed 1 base and J 5 bases; nucleotides not matched to a gene: 7. There are 17 residues in the CDR3. Original handling: Amplification from reference gene primers served as the basis for estimated nucleated cell counts. The assay was immunoSEQ multiplex PCR, and TCRdb's table has in-frame clones only and misses some. V and J calls and clone size are given by that table; D and trimming were obtained from the DNA. This sample has 150,000 or so clones, with over 75% found just once.

Sequences were obtained from peripheral blood. J is TRBJ2-1 and V is TRBV7-2, with 11 bases identical to TRBD2. The TCR was taken from a man aged 18 to 30 with COVID-19, enrolled during active disease. CDR3 loop: CASSLELLTSGNNEQFF. The CDR3 nucleotides read TGTGCCAGCAGCTTAGAGCTTTTGACTAGCGGGAACAATGAGCAGTTCTTC. Full variable domain (outside the CDR3, taken from reference TRBV7-2 and TRBJ2-1): GAGVSQSPSNKVTEKGKDVELRCDPISGHTALYWYRQSLGQGLEFLIYFQGNSAPDKSGLPSDRFSAERTGGSVSTLTIQRTQQEDSAVYLCASSLELLTSGNNEQFFGPGTRLTVL.